Listed below are T cell receptor beta chains from one sample, sequenced in a study of cytomegalovirus exposure and HLA in healthy donors. The repertoire was sequenced with immunoSEQ multiplex PCR; TCRdb's copy has only in-frame clones and lacks some. The sample yields some 180,000 clones, approximately 70% seen once. Specimen: PBMCs. Source of these receptors: a woman aged 25 to 45 in good health and CMV-seronegative. CDR3s include the opening cysteine and the closing phenylalanine or tryptophan.

V	J	CDR3
TRBV27	TRBJ2-7	CASSVRGLNEQYF
TRBV29-1	TRBJ2-1	CSGMLISGKQTFF
TRBV9	TRBJ2-5	CASSVGVAGHQETQYF
TRBV7-9	TRBJ1-6	CASSLGQGFGNSPLHF
TRBV7-2	TRBJ1-3	CASSPWFGGRSGNTIYF
TRBV7-8	TRBJ2-5	CASSLGAGRETQYF
TRBV5-4	TRBJ1-1	CASSPGTGGGWNTEAFF
TRBV5-1	TRBJ2-3	CASSLARGRADTQYF
TRBV6-5	TRBJ2-7	CARGGDRRSYEQYF
TRBV19	TRBJ1-6	CASTKTGRSSSPLHF
TRBV5-5	TRBJ1-1	CASSLQVRNTEAFF
TRBV5-1	TRBJ2-5	CASSLVAAGRETQYF
TRBV13	TRBJ1-1	CASSSNQRQGYTEAFF
TRBV27	TRBJ1-6	CASSSGTGQSPLHF
TRBV20-1	TRBJ1-1	CSATPGQAAFF
TRBV5-5	TRBJ1-1	CASSLGAGSTEAFF
TRBV5-1	TRBJ1-1	CASSFGGNTEAFF
TRBV21-1	TRBJ1-6	CASSAYRGYNSPLHF
TRBV7-2	TRBJ2-7	CASSSGQGVLEQYF
TRBV10-2	TRBJ2-1	CASPWAGAYNEQFF
TRBV5-1	TRBJ1-1	CASSLSGGTEAFF
TRBV7-8	TRBJ2-5	CASSLRRGIYETQYF
TRBV6-6	TRBJ1-2	CASSNRVISGYTF
TRBV7-2	TRBJ1-2	CASSHGQTYGYTF
TRBV11-2	TRBJ1-1	CASSPPRREAFF
TRBV5-1	TRBJ2-1	CASSQTGRNEQFF
TRBV7-2	TRBJ2-1	CASSGQSNYNEQFF
TRBV18	TRBJ2-5	CASSPIAGRGETQYF
TRBV27	TRBJ1-1	CASSGQGRNTEAFF
TRBV5-1	TRBJ1-2	CASSLTPGANYGYTF
TRBV30	TRBJ2-7	CAWSAKTSGAYEQYF